This TCR beta chain is from a study of PD-1 blockade in classical Hodgkin lymphoma. Study-wide results and caveats: Relapsed/refractory patients reportedly had the lowest baseline TCR diversity, below newly diagnosed patients, who were below healthy donors.

In every patient, relapse followed autologous stem cell transplantation, while exposure to brentuximab vedotin differed. Repertoires were generated with immunoSEQ multiplex PCR, while TCRdb's copy carries only in-frame clones and drops some. The table has some 150,000 clones, about four fifths seen once. Worth noting for this clone: The antigen is not known.

Sequencing was performed on peripheral blood mononuclear cells (PBMCs), taken before the second cycle of nivolumab. The TCR comes from a human donor with classical Hodgkin lymphoma.

The CDR3 reads CASPRPGCNRDYGYTF. The CDR3 nucleotides are TGTGCCAGCCCCCGGCCAGGGTGTAATAGGGACTATGGCTACACCTTC. The chain couples TRBV6-4 to TRBJ1-2, with D possibly matching TRBD1 (5 bases). The ends were cut back, 8 bases at V and 3 bases at J, with 22 bases in the middle. The CDR3 spans 16 residues. The germline CDR1 and CDR2 sequences are MRHNA and SNTAGT.